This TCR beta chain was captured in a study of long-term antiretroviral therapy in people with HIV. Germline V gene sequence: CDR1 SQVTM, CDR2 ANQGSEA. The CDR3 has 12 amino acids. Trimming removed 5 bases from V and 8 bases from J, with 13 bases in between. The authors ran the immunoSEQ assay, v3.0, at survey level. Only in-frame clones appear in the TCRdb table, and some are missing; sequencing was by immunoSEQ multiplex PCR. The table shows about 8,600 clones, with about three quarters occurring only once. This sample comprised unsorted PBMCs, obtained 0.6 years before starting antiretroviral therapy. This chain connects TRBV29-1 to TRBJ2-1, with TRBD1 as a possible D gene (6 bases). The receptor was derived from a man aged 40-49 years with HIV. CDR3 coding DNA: TGCAGCGTTACCCAGGGGTTGGATGAGCAGTTCTTC. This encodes CSVTQGLDEQFF.